The 3 T cell receptor beta chains reported below all come from one sample, sequenced in a study of control samples from healthy donors and cancer patients. Profiling relied on immunoSEQ multiplex PCR, and the TCRdb table lists in-frame clones only, not all of them. The data hold roughly 130,000 clones, with less than 95% observed a single time. The sequenced material came from blood. The origin of the receptors is a man younger than 40 in good health.

The V gene is TRBV19, the J gene TRBJ2-7; 11 bases are a match to TRBD1. There are 14 residues in the CDR3. Germline loops: CDR1 LNHDA, CDR2 SQIVND (reference sequence). V dropped 3 bases and J dropped 3; count of bases not matched to a gene: 1. The CDR3 loop reads CASSMGQGGYEQYF. The CDR3 coding sequence is TGTGCCAGTAGTATGGGACAGGGGGGCTACGAGCAGTACTTC.

This clone has just a few counts. The gene calls are TRBV3-1 (or the pseudogene TRBV3-2) and TRBJ1-2; D gene unclear. Per germline, CDR1 LGHDT and CDR2 YNNKEL (reference sequence). The CDR3 is made up of 14 amino acids. V was cut by 6 bases and J by 8 bases, with 19 bases left in between. DNA for the CDR3: TGTGCCAGCAGTCTAAGAGACCCGACGGAGGGCTACACCTTC. Translating gives CASSLRDPTEGYTF.

The V gene is TRBV7-9, the J gene TRBJ2-7; a weak D match, TRBD2 (5 bases). Germline CDR1 is SEHNR and CDR2 is FQNEAQ (reference sequence). This CDR3 contains 15 residues. Trimming shortened V by 2 bases and J by 7 bases, and 18 bases separated the two germline ends. This CDR3 is CASSLSYGDLLEQYF. As DNA, the CDR3 is TGTGCCAGCAGCTTAAGTTACGGGGATTTGTTGGAGCAGTACTTC.